The 7 T cell receptor beta chains given below trace back to one sample, sequenced in a study of cytomegalovirus exposure and HLA in healthy donors. With 60 Vbeta and 13 Jbeta primers, the PCR was carried out. Using immunoSEQ multiplex PCR, the repertoire was profiled, and TCRdb retains in-frame clones only, with some absent. The data contain some 190,000 clones, roughly 80% of them seen just once; the ten biggest clones take up 2.1%. Sequencing was done on a sample of PBMCs. These receptors were taken from a woman under 40 in good health and CMV-seropositive.

The chain has TRBV7-9 and TRBJ1-1, with D possibly TRBD1 on 6 matching bases. V was shortened by 2 bases and J by 7 bases, with 8 bases between the two germline ends. The CDR3 has 12 amino acids. Per the germline V gene, CDR1 is SEHNR and CDR2 is FQNEAQ (reference sequence). CDR3 amino acids: CASSLHRDEAFF. CDR3 DNA: TGTGCCAGCAGCTTACACAGGGATGAAGCTTTCTTT.

V and J are TRBV20-1 and TRBJ1-1; weak D call: TRBD1 (6 bases). Per the germline V gene, CDR1 is DFQATT and CDR2 is SNEGSKA (reference sequence). The CDR3 consists of 11 residues. V was trimmed by 5 bases and J by 10 bases, leaving 14 bases between them. The CDR3 sequence is CSAGWDTGAFF. The CDR3 bases are TGCAGTGCTGGTTGGGACACGGGAGCTTTCTTT.

The gene calls are TRBV30 and TRBJ1-2; tentatively, D is TRBD1 (6 bases). The ends were cut back, 3 bases at V and 5 bases at J, with 13 bases in the middle. CDR1 and CDR2 from the germline V gene are GTSNPN and SVGIG (reference sequence). The CDR3 runs to 13 residues. The CDR3 here is CAWRKGGAYGYTF. CDR3 in DNA: TGTGCCTGGAGAAAAGGGGGGGCTTATGGCTACACCTTC. Complete variable domain (other parts from reference TRBV30 and TRBJ1-2): SQTIHQWPATLVQPVGSPLSLECTVEGTSNPNLYWYRQAAGRGLQLLFYSVGIGQISSEVPQNLSASRPQDRQFILSSKKLLLSDSGFYLCAWRKGGAYGYTFGSGTRLTVV.

This clone appeared once. The chain carries TRBV19 and TRBJ2-1; 13 bases fit TRBD2. J was trimmed by 10 bases and V by 4 bases; bases with no gene match: 4. Looked up from germline, CDR1 is LNHDA and CDR2 is SQIVND (reference sequence). The CDR3 has 14 residues. The CDR3 DNA sequence: TGTGCCAGTAGTAGGACTAGCGGGGGCCCAGAGCAGTTCTTC. Its protein is CASSRTSGGPEQFF. The full variable domain, its missing parts supplied by reference TRBV19 and TRBJ2-1, is DGGITQSPKYLFRKEGQNVTLSCEQNLNHDAMYWYRQDPGQGLRLIYYSQIVNDFQKGDIAEGYSVSREKKESFPLTVTSAQKNPTAFYLCASSRTSGGPEQFFGPGTRLTVL.

The CDR3 DNA reads TGTGCCAGCAGCTCCCCGGGACAAAAGAACTATGGCTACACCTTC. Encoded protein: CASSSPGQKNYGYTF. The chain recombines TRBV28 with TRBJ1-2; a possible D gene is TRBD1 (6 bases). The CDR3 extends over 15 amino acids. V was pared by 6 bases and J by 2 bases, with 16 bases between. Germline V gene data show CDR1 as MDHEN and CDR2 as SYDVKM.

CDR3 bases: TGTGCCAGCAGGCAGACTAGCGGCGAGGCTACCGGGGAGCTGTTTTTT. Translated, it gives CASRQTSGEATGELFF. The rearrangement links TRBV4-2 to TRBJ2-2; 9 bases match TRBD2. Germline loops: CDR1 LGHNA, CDR2 YNFKEQ. The CDR3 is made up of 16 amino acids. V shed 6 bases, J shed 5 bases, and the junction held 10 bases outside the gene matches.

The CDR3 nucleotides are TGTGCCAGTAGTATAGATCCCCTACTCCTGAACACTGAAGCTTTCTTT. The encoded protein is CASSIDPLLLNTEAFF. The rearrangement uses TRBV19 and TRBJ1-1, with D hard to call. CDR1 and CDR2 (germline): LNHDA, SQIVND (reference sequence). The CDR3 covers 16 residues. V was cut by 0 bases and J by 0 bases, with 11 bases left in between. Based on the CDR3 plus reference TRBV19 and TRBJ1-1, the full variable domain is DGGITQSPKYLFRKEGQNVTLSCEQNLNHDAMYWYRQDPGQGLRLIYYSQIVNDFQKGDIAEGYSVSREKKESFPLTVTSAQKNPTAFYLCASSIDPLLLNTEAFFGQGTRLTVV.